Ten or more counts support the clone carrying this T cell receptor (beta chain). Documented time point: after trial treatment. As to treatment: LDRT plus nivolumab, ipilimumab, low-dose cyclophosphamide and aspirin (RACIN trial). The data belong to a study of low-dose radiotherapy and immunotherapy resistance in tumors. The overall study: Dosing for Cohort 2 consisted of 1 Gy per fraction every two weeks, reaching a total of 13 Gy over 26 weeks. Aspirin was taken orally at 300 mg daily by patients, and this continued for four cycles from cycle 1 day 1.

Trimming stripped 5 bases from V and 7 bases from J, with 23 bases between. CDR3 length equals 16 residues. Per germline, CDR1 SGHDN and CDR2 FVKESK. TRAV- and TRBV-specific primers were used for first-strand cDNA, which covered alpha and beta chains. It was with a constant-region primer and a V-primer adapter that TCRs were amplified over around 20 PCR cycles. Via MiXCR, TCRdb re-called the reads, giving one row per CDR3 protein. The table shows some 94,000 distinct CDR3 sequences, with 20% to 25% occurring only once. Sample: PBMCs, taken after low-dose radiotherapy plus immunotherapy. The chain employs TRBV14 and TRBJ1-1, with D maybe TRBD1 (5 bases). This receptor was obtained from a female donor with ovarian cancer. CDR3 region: CASSIHQNIGVGEAFF. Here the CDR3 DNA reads TGTGCCAGCAGCATACACCAAAACATAGGGGTTGGTGAAGCTTTCTTT.